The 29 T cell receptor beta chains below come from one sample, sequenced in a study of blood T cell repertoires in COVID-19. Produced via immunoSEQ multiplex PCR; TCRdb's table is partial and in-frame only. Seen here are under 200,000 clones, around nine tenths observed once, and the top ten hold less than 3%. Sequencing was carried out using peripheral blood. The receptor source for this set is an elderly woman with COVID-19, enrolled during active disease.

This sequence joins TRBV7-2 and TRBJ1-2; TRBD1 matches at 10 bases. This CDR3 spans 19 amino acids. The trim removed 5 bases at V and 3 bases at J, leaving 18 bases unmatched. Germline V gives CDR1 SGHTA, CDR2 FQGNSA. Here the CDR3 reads CASSPRVSIRTGGDYGYTF. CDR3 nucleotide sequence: TGTGCCAGCAGCCCCAGGGTCTCCATCAGGACAGGGGGAGACTATGGCTACACCTTC.

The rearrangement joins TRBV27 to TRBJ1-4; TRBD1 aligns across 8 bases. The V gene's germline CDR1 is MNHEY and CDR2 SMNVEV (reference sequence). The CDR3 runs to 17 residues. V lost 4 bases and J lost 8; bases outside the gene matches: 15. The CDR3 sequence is CASSSYLMTGVQEKLFF. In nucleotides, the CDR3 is TGTGCCAGCAGTTCATACTTGATGACAGGGGTTCAGGAAAAACTGTTTTTT.

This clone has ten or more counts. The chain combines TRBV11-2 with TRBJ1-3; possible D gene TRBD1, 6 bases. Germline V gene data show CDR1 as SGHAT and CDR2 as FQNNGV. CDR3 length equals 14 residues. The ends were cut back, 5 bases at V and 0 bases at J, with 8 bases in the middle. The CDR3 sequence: CASSRDNSGNTIYF. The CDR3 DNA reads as TGTGCCAGCAGCCGGGACAACTCTGGAAACACCATATATTTT.

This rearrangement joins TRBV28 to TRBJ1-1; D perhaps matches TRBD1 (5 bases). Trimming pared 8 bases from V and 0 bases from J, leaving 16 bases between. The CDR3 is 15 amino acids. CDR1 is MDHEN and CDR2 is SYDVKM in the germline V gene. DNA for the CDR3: TGTGCCAGCCCGTCGGGGGATAACTTGAACACTGAAGCTTTCTTT. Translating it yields CASPSGDNLNTEAFF. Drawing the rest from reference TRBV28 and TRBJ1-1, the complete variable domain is DVKVTQSSRYLVKRTGEKVFLECVQDMDHENMFWYRQDPGLGLRLIYFSYDVKMKEKGDIPEGYSVSREKKERFSLILESASTNQTSMYLCASPSGDNLNTEAFFGQGTRLTVV.

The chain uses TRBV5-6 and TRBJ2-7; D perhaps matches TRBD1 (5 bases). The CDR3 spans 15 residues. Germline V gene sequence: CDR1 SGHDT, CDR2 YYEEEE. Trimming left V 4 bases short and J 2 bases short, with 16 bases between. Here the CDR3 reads CASSGAAIGTYEQYF. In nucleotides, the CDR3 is TGTGCCAGCAGCGGGGCGGCCATAGGGACCTACGAGCAGTACTTC.

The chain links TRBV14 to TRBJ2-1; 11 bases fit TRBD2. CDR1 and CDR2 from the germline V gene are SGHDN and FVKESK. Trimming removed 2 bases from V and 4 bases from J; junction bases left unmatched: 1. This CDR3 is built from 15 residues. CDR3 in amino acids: CASSQLAGGYNEQFF. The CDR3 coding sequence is TGTGCCAGCAGCCAACTAGCGGGAGGATACAATGAGCAGTTCTTC.

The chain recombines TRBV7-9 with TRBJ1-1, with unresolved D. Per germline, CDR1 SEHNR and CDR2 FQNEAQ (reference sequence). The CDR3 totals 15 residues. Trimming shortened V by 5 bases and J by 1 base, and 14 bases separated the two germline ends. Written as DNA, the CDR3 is TGTGCCAGCAGCCTACTACCTGCGGGGAACACTGAAGCTTTCTTT. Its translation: CASSLLPAGNTEAFF.

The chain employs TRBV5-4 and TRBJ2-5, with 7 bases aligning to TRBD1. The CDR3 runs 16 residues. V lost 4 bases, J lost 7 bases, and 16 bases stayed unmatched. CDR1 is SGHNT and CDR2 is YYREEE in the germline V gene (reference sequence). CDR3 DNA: TGTGCCAGCAGCGGGCGTGGACAGGCCGCTTATGGGACCCAGTACTTC. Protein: CASSGRGQAAYGTQYF.

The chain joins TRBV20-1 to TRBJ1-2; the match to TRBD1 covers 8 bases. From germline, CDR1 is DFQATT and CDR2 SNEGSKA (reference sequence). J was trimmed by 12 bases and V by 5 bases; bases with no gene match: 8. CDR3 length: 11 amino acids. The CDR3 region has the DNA TGCAGTGCTCGGGACAGGTCGGCTAACACCTTC. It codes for CSARDRSANTF.

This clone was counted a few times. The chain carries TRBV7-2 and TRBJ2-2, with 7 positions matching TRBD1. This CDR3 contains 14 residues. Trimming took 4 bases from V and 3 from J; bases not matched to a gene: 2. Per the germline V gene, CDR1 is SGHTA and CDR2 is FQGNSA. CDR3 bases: TGTGCCAGCAGCTCGGGACAGTACACCGGGGAGCTGTTTTTT. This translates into CASSSGQYTGELFF.

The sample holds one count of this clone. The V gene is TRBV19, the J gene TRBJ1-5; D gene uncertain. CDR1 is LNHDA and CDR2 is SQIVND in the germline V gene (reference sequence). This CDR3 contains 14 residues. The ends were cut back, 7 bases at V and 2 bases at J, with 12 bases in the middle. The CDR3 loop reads CASTGRIGNQPQHF. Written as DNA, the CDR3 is TGTGCCAGTACTGGGAGGATCGGCAATCAGCCCCAGCATTTT.

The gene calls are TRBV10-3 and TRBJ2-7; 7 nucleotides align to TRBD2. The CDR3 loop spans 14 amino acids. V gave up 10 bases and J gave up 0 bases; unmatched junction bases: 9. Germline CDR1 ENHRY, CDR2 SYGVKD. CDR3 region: CATDPSGSSYEQYF. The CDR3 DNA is TGTGCCACTGATCCTAGCGGAAGCTCCTACGAGCAGTACTTC.

The CDR3 region has the DNA TGTGCCAGCAGCCTAGAATATGAACGGTATGGCTACACCTTC. It is translated as CASSLEYERYGYTF. J is TRBJ1-2 and V is TRBV28; D gene ambiguous. Trimming took 6 bases from V and 5 from J, leaving 16 bases between them. CDR1 is MDHEN and CDR2 is SYDVKM in the germline V gene. The CDR3 runs to 14 residues.

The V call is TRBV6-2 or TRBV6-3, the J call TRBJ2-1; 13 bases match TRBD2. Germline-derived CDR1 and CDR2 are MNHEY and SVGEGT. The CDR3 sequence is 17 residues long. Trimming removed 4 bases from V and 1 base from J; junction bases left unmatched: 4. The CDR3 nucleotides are TGTGCCAGCAGTTCTGGACTAGCGGGAGTTTCCTACAATGAGCAGTTCTTC. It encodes CASSSGLAGVSYNEQFF.

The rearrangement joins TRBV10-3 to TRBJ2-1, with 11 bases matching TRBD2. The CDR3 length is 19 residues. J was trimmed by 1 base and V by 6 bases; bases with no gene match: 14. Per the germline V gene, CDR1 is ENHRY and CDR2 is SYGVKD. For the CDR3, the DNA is TGTGCCATCAGCCCGACAGAACTACTAGCGGGAGTATCCTACAATGAGCAGTTCTTC. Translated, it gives CAISPTELLAGVSYNEQFF.

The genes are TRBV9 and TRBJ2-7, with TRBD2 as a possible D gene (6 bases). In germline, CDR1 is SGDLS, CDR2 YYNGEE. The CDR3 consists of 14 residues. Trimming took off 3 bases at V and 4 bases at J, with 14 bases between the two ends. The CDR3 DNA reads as TGTGCCAGCAGCGGGACTGGAAGCGGGTACGAGCAGTACTTC. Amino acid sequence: CASSGTGSGYEQYF.

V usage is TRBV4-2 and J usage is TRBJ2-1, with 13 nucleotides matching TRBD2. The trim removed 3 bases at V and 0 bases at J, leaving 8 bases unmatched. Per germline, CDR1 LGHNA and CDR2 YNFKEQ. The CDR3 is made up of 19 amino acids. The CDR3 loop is CASSHLGTSGTSSYNEQFF. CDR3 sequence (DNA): TGTGCCAGCAGCCACCTAGGGACTAGCGGGACTAGCTCCTACAATGAGCAGTTCTTC.

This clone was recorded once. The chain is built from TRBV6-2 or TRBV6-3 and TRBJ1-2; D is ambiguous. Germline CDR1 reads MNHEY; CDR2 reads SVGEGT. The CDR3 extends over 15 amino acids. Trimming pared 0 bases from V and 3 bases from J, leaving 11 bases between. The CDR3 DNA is TGTGCCAGCAGTTACTCGATTGCCGGGGACTATGGCTACACCTTC. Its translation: CASSYSIAGDYGYTF.

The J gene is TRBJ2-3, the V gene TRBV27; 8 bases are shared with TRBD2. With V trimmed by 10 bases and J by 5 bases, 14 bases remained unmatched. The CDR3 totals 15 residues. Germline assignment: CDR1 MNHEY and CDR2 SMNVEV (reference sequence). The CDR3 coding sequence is TGTGCCACCACTCGTAGCGGGATTAGTGGAGATACGCAGTATTTT. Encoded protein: CATTRSGISGDTQYF.

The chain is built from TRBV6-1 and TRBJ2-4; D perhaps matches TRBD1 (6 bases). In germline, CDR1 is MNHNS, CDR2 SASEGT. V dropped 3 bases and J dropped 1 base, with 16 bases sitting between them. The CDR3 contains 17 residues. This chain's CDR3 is CASSEPGRGMAKNIQYF. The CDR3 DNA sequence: TGTGCCAGCAGTGAGCCCGGCAGGGGAATGGCCAAAAACATTCAGTACTTC.

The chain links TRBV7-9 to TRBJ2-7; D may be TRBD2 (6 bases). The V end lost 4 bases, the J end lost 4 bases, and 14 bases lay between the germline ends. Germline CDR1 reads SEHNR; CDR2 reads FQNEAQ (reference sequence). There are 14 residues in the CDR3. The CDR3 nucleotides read TGTGCCAGCAGCTATTCCGGGGGACGTTACGAGCAGTACTTC. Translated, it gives CASSYSGGRYEQYF.

This CDR3 is CATSDPSGISTDTQYF. The CDR3 DNA is TGTGCCACCAGTGATCCCAGCGGGATATCCACAGATACGCAGTATTTT. This chain connects TRBV24-1 to TRBJ2-3; 7 bases agree with TRBD2. The germline V gene has CDR1 KGHDR and CDR2 SFDVKD. Unmatched junction bases numbered 7, after V lost 3 bases and J lost 2 bases. This CDR3 spans 16 amino acids.

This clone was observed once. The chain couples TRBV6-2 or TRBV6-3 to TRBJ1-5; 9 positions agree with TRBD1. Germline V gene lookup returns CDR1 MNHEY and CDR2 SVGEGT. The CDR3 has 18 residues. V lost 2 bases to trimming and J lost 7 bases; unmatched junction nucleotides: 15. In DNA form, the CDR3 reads TGTGCCAGCAGTTACCAATTAGCCCGGGACAGGGAGGACCAGCCCCAGCATTTT. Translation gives CASSYQLARDREDQPQHF.

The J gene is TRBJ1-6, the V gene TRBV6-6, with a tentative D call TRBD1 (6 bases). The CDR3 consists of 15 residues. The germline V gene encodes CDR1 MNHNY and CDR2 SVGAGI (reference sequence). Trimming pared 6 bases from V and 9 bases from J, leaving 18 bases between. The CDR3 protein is CASRTGDRSSSPLHF. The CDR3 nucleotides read TGTGCCAGCAGGACCGGTGACAGGTCCAGTTCACCCCTCCACTTT.

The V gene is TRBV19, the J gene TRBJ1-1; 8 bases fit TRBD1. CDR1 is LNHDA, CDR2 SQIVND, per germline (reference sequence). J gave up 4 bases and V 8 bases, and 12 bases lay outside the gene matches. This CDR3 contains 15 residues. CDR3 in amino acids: CASEGDRFQSTEAFF. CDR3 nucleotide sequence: TGTGCCAGTGAGGGGGACAGGTTTCAGAGCACTGAAGCTTTCTTT.

CDR3 in amino acids: CASSPTVVGSGNTIYF. The CDR3 DNA reads TGTGCCAGCAGCCCGACAGTTGTTGGTTCTGGAAACACCATATATTTT. The gene calls are TRBV9 and TRBJ1-3, with D tentatively TRBD1 (5 bases). Trimming shortened V by 4 bases and J by 1 base, and 15 bases separated the two germline ends. CDR1 SGDLS and CDR2 YYNGEE come from the germline V gene. CDR3 size: 16 residues.

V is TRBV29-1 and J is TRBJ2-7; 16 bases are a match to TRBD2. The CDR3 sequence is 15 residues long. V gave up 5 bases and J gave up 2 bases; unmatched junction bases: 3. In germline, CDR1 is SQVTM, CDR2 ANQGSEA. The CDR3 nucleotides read TGCAGCGTTCTCGGGACTAGCGGGAGGGCCTACGAGCAGTACTTC. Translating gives CSVLGTSGRAYEQYF.

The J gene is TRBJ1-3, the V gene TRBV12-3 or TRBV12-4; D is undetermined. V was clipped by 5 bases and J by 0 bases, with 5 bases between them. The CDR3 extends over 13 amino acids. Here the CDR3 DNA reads TGTGCCAGCAGTACATACTCTGGAAACACCATATATTTT. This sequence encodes CASSTYSGNTIYF.

CDR3 nucleotides: TGTGCCAGCAGCCAGTCTGACAGCGAGTTGGAGCCAGCGAGCTATGGCTACACCTTC. This codes for CASSQSDSELEPASYGYTF. The chain has TRBV16 and TRBJ1-2; D may be TRBD1 (5 bases). Germline V CDR1 and CDR2: KGHSY, FQNENV. V shed 3 bases and J shed 4 bases, with 27 bases lying between them. This CDR3 has 19 amino acids.